Listed below are T cell receptor beta chains from one sample, sequenced in a study of T cell responses to AZD1222 COVID-19 vaccine. The protocol was immunoSEQ multiplex PCR, while the TCRdb copy is restricted to in-frame clones and leaves out a portion. The data show approximately 140,000 clones, 80% to 95% seen once. Sequencing used peripheral blood, obtained 28 days after the second AZD1222 dose. The receptors here all came from an adult who received the AZD1222 COVID-19 vaccine. CDR3s include the opening cysteine and the closing phenylalanine or tryptophan. A D gene is named only where the DNA matches it firmly. Size values are once, few and many counts, or a class for expanded clones, and some rows have none.

J,size,D,V,DNA,CDR3
TRBJ2-3,.,.,TRBV5-1,TGCGCCAGCAGCTTGGTTGCTAGAGGCGTAGATACGCAGTATTTT,CASSLVARGVDTQYF
TRBJ1-5,.,.,TRBV27,TGTGCCAGCAGCCCTCAACAGCTCCGGCAGCCCCAGCATTTT,CASSPQQLRQPQHF
TRBJ2-1,.,.,TRBV11-2,TGTGCCAGCAGCTTGGGGACTGCCGTCAATGAGCAGTTCTTC,CASSLGTAVNEQFF
TRBJ2-2,.,.,TRBV12-3/TRBV12-4,TGTGCCAGCAGGTCACGAGGGACCGGGGAGCTGTTTTTT,CASRSRGTGELFF
TRBJ1-2,.,.,TRBV5-8,TGTGCCAGCAGCTTGGGCTATGGCTACACCTTC,CASSLGYGYTF
TRBJ2-7,.,TRBD2,TRBV23-1,TGCGCCATTTGGGAACGGCGGGAGGGCTTGTACGAGCAGTACTTC,CAIWERREGLYEQYF
TRBJ1-2,.,.,TRBV11-3,TGTGCCAGCAGCTCAGGGTTAAGGCACTATGGCTACACCTTC,CASSSGLRHYGYTF
TRBJ2-1,.,.,TRBV7-3,TGTGCCAGCAGCCAGGGTCTAGGGGTAGGCAATGAGCAGTTCTTC,CASSQGLGVGNEQFF
TRBJ2-7,.,.,TRBV24-1,TGTGCCACCGGGGGCCCCTACGAGCAGTACTTC,CATGGPYEQYF
TRBJ2-7,.,TRBD1,TRBV19,TGTGCCAGTAGTCCCTTTGGGACAGGGGGGTACGAGCAGTACTTC,CASSPFGTGGYEQYF
TRBJ2-6,.,.,TRBV5-1,TGCGCCAGCAGCTTGGTAAGCGATAACTCTGGGGCCAACGTCCTGACTTTC,CASSLVSDNSGANVLTF
TRBJ2-1,.,.,TRBV6-5,TGTGCCAGCAGTTACACTAGCAAGGATGAGCAGTTCTTC,CASSYTSKDEQFF
TRBJ2-2,once,.,TRBV9,TGTGCCAGCAGTCCGGGGTCAGCGGACACCGGGGAGCTGTTTTTT,CASSPGSADTGELFF
TRBJ2-2,.,.,TRBV7-2,TGTGCCAGCAGCTTAAAGGTTTCGAACGGGGAGCTGTTTTTT,CASSLKVSNGELFF
TRBJ2-3,few,.,TRBV3-1/TRBV3-2,TGTGCCAGCAGCGAAGAAACGGGACCAAACACAGATACGCAGTATTTT,CASSEETGPNTDTQYF
TRBJ2-6,.,.,TRBV21-1,.,CASSKWGTGSTGANVLTF
TRBJ2-3,.,.,TRBV4-1,TGCGCCAGCAGCCTTGGCGATCTCACAGATACGCAGTATTTT,CASSLGDLTDTQYF
TRBJ2-6,.,.,TRBV2,TGTGCCAGCAGTGTTGGGGGTTCTGGGGCCAACGTCCTGACTTTC,CASSVGGSGANVLTF
TRBJ1-5,.,.,TRBV4-3,TGCGCCAGCAGCCAAGGGGCAGGGAATCGTCAGCCCCAGCATTTT,CASSQGAGNRQPQHF
TRBJ2-1,.,TRBD1,TRBV4-3,TGCGCCAGCAGCCAAGATGGGACAGGGGGCTACAATGAGCAGTTCTTC,CASSQDGTGGYNEQFF
TRBJ2-5,once,.,TRBV7-2,TGTGCCAGCAGCTTAAACAGAGAAGAGACCCAGTACTTC,CASSLNREETQYF
TRBJ1-4,few,.,TRBV12-3/TRBV12-4,TGTGCCAGCAGTTTTCAGGTTTTTGAAAAACTGTTTTTT,CASSFQVFEKLFF
TRBJ1-4,once,.,TRBV28,TGTGCCAGCACGGGACCGGGAATGGGGGAAAAACTGTTTTTT,CASTGPGMGEKLFF
TRBJ2-3,.,.,TRBV5-1,TGCGCCAGCAGCTTGCAGGGCGGGGGCTCCTCAGATACGCAGTATTTT,CASSLQGGGSSDTQYF
TRBJ2-7,.,.,TRBV9,TGTGCCAGCAGCGGCTCAGGCGGCCAGTACGAGCAGTACTTC,CASSGSGGQYEQYF
TRBJ2-7,.,TRBD1,TRBV11-1,TGTGCCAGCAGTCCCGGACAGGGAAGCTCCTACGAGCAGTACTTC,CASSPGQGSSYEQYF
TRBJ1-1,.,.,TRBV4-3,TGCGCCAGCAGCCAAGATAAAACGGGTGAAGCTTTCTTT,CASSQDKTGEAFF
TRBJ2-4,.,TRBD2,TRBV3-1/TRBV3-2,TGTGCCAGCAGCCAAGAATCTCTAGCGGGACGCATTCAGTACTTC,CASSQESLAGRIQYF
TRBJ1-3,.,.,TRBV25-1,TGTGCCAGCAGTGGGGTTGGCAGTAGGGGAAACACCATATATTTT,CASSGVGSRGNTIYF